The 16 T cell receptor beta chains presented below share a single source sample, sequenced in a study of blood T cell repertoires in COVID-19. The assay was immunoSEQ multiplex PCR, and TCRdb's table has in-frame clones only and misses some. The table has hundreds of thousands of clones, nearly 90% seen once; the top ten hold 9.4%. Sequencing was performed on peripheral blood. The source of these receptors is a young man with active or convalescent COVID-19.

The gene calls are TRBV9 and TRBJ2-3; D might be TRBD2 (5 bases). This CDR3 contains 15 residues. Trimming left V 0 bases short and J 5 bases short, with 13 bases between. Per the germline V gene, CDR1 is SGDLS and CDR2 is YYNGEE. The CDR3 region is CASSVGGSVGDTQYF. The CDR3 DNA reads TGTGCCAGCAGCGTAGGGGGTAGCGTCGGAGATACGCAGTATTTT.

The V and J genes are TRBV5-1 and TRBJ1-3; the D gene is possibly TRBD1 (6 bases). Trimming left V 4 bases short and J 10 bases short, with 15 bases between. CDR1 is SGHRS and CDR2 is YFSETQ in the germline V gene. This CDR3 has 13 amino acids. In DNA, the CDR3 is TGCGCCAGCAGCCTCGGACAGTTCGGAACCATATATTTT. Encoded protein: CASSLGQFGTIYF. Full variable domain (outside the CDR3, taken from reference TRBV5-1 and TRBJ1-3): KAGVTQTPRYLIKTRGQQVTLSCSPISGHRSVSWYQQTPGQGLQFLFEYFSETQRNKGNFPGRFSGRQFSNSRSEMNVSTLELGDSALYLCASSLGQFGTIYFGEGSWLTVV.

The V gene is TRBV3-1 (or the pseudogene TRBV3-2), the J gene TRBJ2-3; a possible D gene is TRBD2 (5 bases). The V end lost 1 base, the J end lost 4 bases, and 12 bases lay between the germline ends. CDR3 length: 15 residues. Germline lookup yields CDR1 LGHDT and CDR2 YNNKEL (reference sequence). CDR3 amino acids: CASSQGASPPDTQYF. DNA of the CDR3: TGTGCCAGCAGCCAAGGGGCTAGCCCCCCAGATACGCAGTATTTT.

This clone was seen more than once but under ten times. This chain links TRBV13 with TRBJ1-2; D gene ambiguous. The germline V gene has CDR1 PRHDT and CDR2 FYEKMQ (reference sequence). The CDR3 contains 15 residues. Trimming took off 5 bases at V and 2 bases at J, with 15 bases between the two ends. DNA of the CDR3: TGTGCCAGCAGCGTTGGGCGAGGGATGAACTATGGCTACACCTTC. Protein product: CASSVGRGMNYGYTF.

The V and J genes are TRBV5-1 and TRBJ1-1; D might be TRBD1 (5 bases). Looked up from germline, CDR1 is SGHRS and CDR2 is YFSETQ. The V end lost 2 bases, the J end lost 0 bases, and 14 bases lay between the germline ends. The CDR3 length is 16 residues. CDR3 sequence reads: CASSFQGSFMNTEAFF. CDR3 nucleotide sequence: TGCGCCAGCAGCTTTCAGGGCTCATTTATGAACACTGAAGCTTTCTTT.

The chain carries TRBV25-1 and TRBJ1-2; D might be TRBD1 (5 bases). In germline, CDR1 is MGHDK, CDR2 SYGVNS. V lost 3 bases and J lost 7, with 9 bases in between. The CDR3 sequence is 12 residues long. In DNA, the CDR3 is TGTGCCAGCAGTGACAGGGCCGGTGGCTACACCTTC. Its translation is CASSDRAGGYTF.

V is TRBV6-5 and J is TRBJ1-2; no reliable D call. V was shortened by 2 bases and J by 7 bases, with 14 bases between the two germline ends. The CDR3 is 14 amino acids. The germline CDR1 and CDR2 sequences are MNHEY and SVGAGI. CDR3 DNA sequence: TGTGCCAGCAGTTACGAGGTTGGCTCACGTGGCTACACCTTC. This sequence encodes CASSYEVGSRGYTF.

This chain connects TRBV4-1 to TRBJ2-5; tentative D call: TRBD2 (5 bases). Per germline, CDR1 MGHRA and CDR2 YSYEKL. The CDR3 is 16 residues long. Trimming took 4 bases from V and 5 from J, leaving 20 bases between them. CDR3 sequence: CASSPRLASLAETQYF. The DNA for the CDR3 is TGCGCCAGCAGCCCAAGACTGGCTAGCTTGGCGGAGACCCAGTACTTC.

This clone appeared once. The V call is TRBV5-1, the J call TRBJ1-2; 7 bases match TRBD1. The V and J ends lost 6 bases and 0 bases, in that order; junction bases with no gene match: 8. The CDR3 covers 15 residues. From germline, CDR1 is SGHRS and CDR2 YFSETQ. This CDR3 is CASTYETGTNYGYTF. The CDR3 nucleotides read TGCGCCAGCACATACGAGACAGGGACTAACTATGGCTACACCTTC.

The rearrangement joins TRBV7-9 to TRBJ1-2; 9 bases match TRBD1. V lost 4 bases and J lost 4; bases outside the gene matches: 19. This CDR3 contains 19 residues. Germline V gives CDR1 SEHNR, CDR2 FQNEAQ (reference sequence). The CDR3 bases are TGTGCCAGCAGCTCGAACAACTATAATAACAGGGGGCGATTCTATGGCTACACCTTC. Translation gives CASSSNNYNNRGRFYGYTF.

The CDR3 DNA is TGTGCCAGTAGTATAGGGGGGGACTATGGCTACACCTTC. It specifies CASSIGGDYGYTF. This sequence joins TRBV19 and TRBJ1-2; possible D gene TRBD1, 5 bases. Germline V gives CDR1 LNHDA, CDR2 SQIVND (reference sequence). The CDR3 sequence is 13 residues long. The ends were cut back, 1 base at V and 3 bases at J, with 6 bases in the middle.

The chain combines TRBV6-1 with TRBJ1-1; the D gene is possibly TRBD1 (5 bases). Trimming removed 0 bases from V and 3 bases from J, with 14 bases in between. The CDR3 runs to 16 residues. CDR1 is MNHNS, CDR2 SASEGT, per germline. The CDR3 DNA is TGTGCCAGCAGTGAAGCTCCGTCCGGGGGGGACACTGAAGCTTTCTTT. Amino acid sequence: CASSEAPSGGDTEAFF.

The V call is TRBV27, the J call TRBJ1-1; a weak D match, TRBD1 (6 bases). The length of the CDR3 is 14 residues. The germline gives CDR1 MNHEY, CDR2 SMNVEV (reference sequence). The V gene lost 5 bases and the J gene lost 2 bases, with 12 bases spanning the gap. The DNA for the CDR3 is TGTGCCAGCAGTCCACTACAGGGAAACACTGAAGCTTTCTTT. This sequence encodes CASSPLQGNTEAFF.

CDR3 in amino acids: CASSSNRGFNEKLFF. For the CDR3, the DNA is TGTGCCAGTAGTAGCAACAGGGGGTTTAATGAAAAACTGTTTTTT. This sequence joins TRBV19 and TRBJ1-4, with 8 bases fitting TRBD1. Germline CDR1 and CDR2: LNHDA and SQIVND (reference sequence). V was clipped by 4 bases and J by 4 bases; unmatched bases: 5. The CDR3 has 15 residues.

The table lists this clone with a few counts. The rearrangement uses TRBV14 and TRBJ1-4; D not resolved. Trimming took off 4 bases at V and 4 bases at J, with 22 bases between the two ends. The CDR3 runs to 18 residues. In germline, CDR1 is SGHDN, CDR2 FVKESK. The CDR3 reads CASSRGAGRSGGNEKLFF. The DNA of the CDR3 is TGTGCCAGCAGCCGAGGCGCTGGCCGTAGCGGCGGTAATGAAAAACTGTTTTTT.

The J gene is TRBJ2-1, the V gene TRBV24-1, with TRBD1 matching over 8 bases. CDR1 and CDR2 (germline): KGHDR, SFDVKD. The CDR3 contains 15 residues. Losses at the gene ends were 4 bases for V and 10 bases for J; bases not matched to a gene: 11. CDR3 residues: CATSDPGTGDREQFF. CDR3 in DNA: TGTGCCACCAGTGACCCAGGGACAGGCGATAGGGAGCAGTTCTTC.